Following are 22 T cell receptor beta chains from one sample sequenced in a study of blood T cells in healthy people across ages. The authors ran a second PCR of roughly 6 to 12 cycles using a sample-barcoded 5' primer and a J-beta primer mix. TCRdb re-derived calls from the 5' RACE reads in MiXCR, one entry per CDR3 protein. Seen here are hundreds of thousands of distinct CDR3 sequences, about 48% observed once, and the top ten hold around 15%. Sequenced input: blood. These TCRs come from a man aged 30-40 years in good health.

The chain uses TRBV27 and TRBJ1-2; D perhaps matches TRBD1 (5 bases). The CDR3 runs 16 residues. The germline CDR1 and CDR2 sequences are MNHEY and SMNVEV (reference sequence). Between the trimmed V and J ends, which lost 2 bases and 4 bases, there was a span of 17 bases. The CDR3 region is CASSLNPGAGTYGYTF. The CDR3 bases are TGTGCCAGCAGTTTAAACCCTGGTGCAGGGACCTATGGCTACACCTTC.

The V call is TRBV20-1, the J call TRBJ1-5; D not certain. Germline CDR1 is DFQATT and CDR2 is SNEGSKA (reference sequence). Trimming took off 6 bases at V and 1 base at J, with 13 bases between the two ends. The CDR3 extends over 14 amino acids. The CDR3 reads CSAAAGFSNQPQHF. The CDR3 region has the DNA TGCAGTGCGGCTGCCGGGTTCAGCAATCAGCCCCAGCATTTT.

The chain employs TRBV10-3 and TRBJ2-7; D unresolved. This CDR3 is built from 12 residues. V lost 11 bases, J lost 0 bases, and 11 bases lay in between. Germline-derived CDR1 and CDR2 are ENHRY and SYGVKD. For the CDR3, the DNA is TGTGCCCGAGGACCCTTCTCCTACGAGCAGTACTTC. This translates into CARGPFSYEQYF.

This clonotype was found once. A much larger clone differs from this one at a single base, so this may be a read error. This chain links TRBV6-5 with TRBJ2-7; TRBD1 matches 9 bases. CDR1 and CDR2 (germline): MNHEY, SVGAGI. CDR3 length: 14 residues. The CDR3, as DNA: TGTGCCAGCAGTGATGGACAGGGGATCTACGGGCAGTACTTC. It codes for CASSDGQGIYGQYF.

This chain links TRBV2 with TRBJ1-2; 7 bases line up with TRBD1. Germline loops: CDR1 SNHLY, CDR2 FYNNEI. The V segment lost 3 bases and the J segment 6 bases; nucleotides outside the gene matches: 4. CDR3 size: 13 residues. CDR3 loop: CASSERGLHGYTF. CDR3 nucleotide sequence: TGTGCCAGCAGTGAGAGGGGGCTGCATGGCTACACCTTC.

This clonotype was detected only once. V gene TRBV5-1 combines with J gene TRBJ2-7, with 7 bases matching TRBD1. The V gene's germline CDR1 is SGHRS and CDR2 YFSETQ. CDR3 size: 16 residues. Trimming cost V 3 bases and J 2 bases; bases outside gene matches: 11. The CDR3 is CASSSFPGQTTYEQYF. Here the CDR3 DNA reads TGCGCCAGCAGCTCCTTCCCGGGACAGACGACCTACGAGCAGTACTTC.

The gene calls are TRBV21-1 and TRBJ1-1; the DNA was not used to check the table's D call, TRBD1. TRBV21-1 is a known pseudogene. The CDR3 spans 13 residues. Written as DNA, the CDR3 is TGTGCCAGCAGCAAAGGGGAAGGGGCTGAAGCTTTCTTT. Protein: CASSKGEGAEAFF.

The V call is TRBV20-1, the J call TRBJ2-3, with 11 bases identical to TRBD1. There are 15 residues in the CDR3. With V trimmed by 3 bases and J by 4 bases, 6 bases remained unmatched. The V gene's germline CDR1 is DFQATT and CDR2 SNEGSKA (reference sequence). The CDR3 reads CSARSGTGGSDTQYF. The CDR3 region has the DNA TGCAGTGCTAGGTCCGGGACAGGGGGATCAGATACGCAGTATTTT.

V usage is TRBV6-1 and J usage is TRBJ2-1; TRBD2 agrees at 14 bases. The CDR3 length is 18 residues. Unmatched junction bases numbered 9, after V lost 6 bases and J lost 2 bases. Germline lookup yields CDR1 MNHNS and CDR2 SASEGT. The CDR3 nucleotides are TGTGCCAGCAGATCCGGGACTAGCGGGGGCCCTCCCTACAATGAGCAGTTCTTC. Amino acid sequence: CASRSGTSGGPPYNEQFF.

This clonotype has only a few counts. This chain connects TRBV29-1 to TRBJ2-1, with a tentative D call TRBD1 (6 bases). Per the germline V gene, CDR1 is SQVTM and CDR2 is ANQGSEA. V was trimmed by 4 bases and J by 3 bases, leaving 10 bases between them. CDR3 length equals 13 residues. The CDR3 spells CSVVPTGYNEQFF. The CDR3 region has the DNA TGCAGCGTTGTGCCGACAGGCTACAATGAGCAGTTCTTC.

The chain uses TRBV14 and TRBJ2-4; no clear D gene. The last part of the DNA fits TRBJ2-7 better; the J call may be wrong. Germline V gene data show CDR1 as SGHDN and CDR2 as FVKESK. There are 13 residues in the CDR3. In DNA form, the CDR3 reads TGTGCCAGCAGCCAAATGTGGCAAGGCGAGCAGTACTTC. Protein sequence: CASSQMWQGEQYF.

This clonotype appeared a few times. This chain uses TRBV10-3 with TRBJ2-7; tentatively, D is TRBD2 (5 bases). Trimming shortened V by 0 bases and J by 2 bases, and 8 bases separated the two germline ends. The CDR3 runs to 14 residues. The germline gives CDR1 ENHRY, CDR2 SYGVKD. CDR3 coding DNA: TGTGCCATCAGTGAGTCGGTTAGCGCCTACGAGCAGTACTTC. Its translation is CAISESVSAYEQYF.

The table lists this clonotype with a few counts. This chain links TRBV6-5 with TRBJ2-3, with TRBD1 as a possible D gene (6 bases). Germline values: CDR1 MNHEY, CDR2 SVGAGI. The V end was cut by 6 bases, the J end by 2 bases, with 18 bases between. The CDR3 is 16 amino acids. Here the CDR3 DNA reads TGTGCCAGCAGACCCACCGGGACACATCCCACAGATACGCAGTATTTT. Its translation: CASRPTGTHPTDTQYF.

The rearrangement uses TRBV6-2 or TRBV6-3 and TRBJ2-5, with D hard to call. The V gene lost 7 bases and the J gene lost 1 base, with 10 bases spanning the gap. Germline-derived CDR1 and CDR2 are MNHEY and SVGEGT. The CDR3 runs 13 residues. CDR3 amino acids: CASNPYVQETQYF. DNA for the CDR3: TGTGCCAGCAATCCCTATGTCCAAGAGACCCAGTACTTC.

A few counts support this clonotype. This chain joins TRBV7-2 and TRBJ1-4; TRBD1 matches at 8 bases. V gave up 5 bases and J gave up 8 bases; unmatched junction bases: 10. CDR1 SGHTA and CDR2 FQGNSA come from the germline V gene. The CDR3 totals 15 residues. The CDR3 region is CASSQRQGAIEKLFF. The CDR3 DNA follows: TGTGCCAGCAGCCAGAGGCAGGGGGCGATAGAAAAACTGTTTTTT.

V usage is TRBV18 and J usage is TRBJ1-5; TRBD1 matches 7 bases. Germline CDR1 reads KGHSH; CDR2 reads LQKENI. With V trimmed by 2 bases and J by 0 bases, 4 bases remained unmatched. CDR3 size: 16 residues. CDR3 nucleotides: TGTGCCAGCTCACCAAGCTGGGACAGTAGCAATCAGCCCCAGCATTTT. It is translated as CASSPSWDSSNQPQHF.

The V and J genes are TRBV7-9 and TRBJ2-7, with TRBD2 identical over 11 bases. V shed 5 bases and J 3 bases; nucleotides not matched to a gene: 6. The CDR3 is 15 residues long. Per germline, CDR1 SEHNR and CDR2 FQNEAQ (reference sequence). The DNA for the CDR3 is TGTGCCAGCAGCCCCGCTAGCGGGGGGTTCTACGAGCAGTACTTC. Protein: CASSPASGGFYEQYF.

V usage is TRBV7-9 and J usage is TRBJ2-4; perhaps TRBD2 as D (5 bases). CDR3 size: 13 residues. Germline V CDR1 and CDR2: SEHNR, FQNEAQ (reference sequence). With 6 bases removed from V and 6 bases from J, the gap between germline ends came to 12 bases. CDR3 coding DNA: TGTGCCAGCAGTATCGCGGGCGGAAACATTCAGTACTTC. It translates to CASSIAGGNIQYF.

The rearrangement uses TRBV4-2 and TRBJ2-1; perhaps TRBD2 as D (5 bases). Trimming took 4 bases from V and 5 from J, leaving 18 bases between them. Germline V gene sequence: CDR1 LGHNA, CDR2 YNFKEQ. This CDR3 spans 16 amino acids. For the CDR3, the DNA is TGTGCCAGCAGCCTCGCGGGCCCCGTAGCCGACAATGAGCAGTTCTTC. Translating gives CASSLAGPVADNEQFF.

This clonotype was counted at least ten times. The gene calls are TRBV11-1 and TRBJ2-5; D remains ambiguous. There are 12 residues in the CDR3. V was trimmed by 1 base and J by 3 bases, leaving 3 bases between them. Germline assignment: CDR1 SGHAT and CDR2 FQDESV (reference sequence). The CDR3 DNA reads TGTGCCAGCAGCTTAGAAAAAGAGACCCAGTACTTC. Protein product: CASSLEKETQYF.

This clonotype was counted between two and nine times. The V gene is TRBV10-3, the J gene TRBJ2-7, with 7 bases lining up with TRBD1. CDR3 size: 13 residues. After removal of 5 bases from V and 2 bases from J, the junction contained 3 bases not matched to a gene. Per the germline V gene, CDR1 is ENHRY and CDR2 is SYGVKD. DNA for the CDR3: TGTGCCATCAGTAGACAGGGAGCCTACGAGCAGTACTTC. Its protein product is CAISRQGAYEQYF.

This sequence joins TRBV7-2 and TRBJ2-5; the D gene is possibly TRBD2 (6 bases). Germline CDR1 SGHTA, CDR2 FQGNSA. Trimming took 0 bases from V and 7 from J, leaving 9 bases between them. This CDR3 region has 13 residues. This CDR3 reads CASSLALGGTQYF. As DNA, the CDR3 is TGTGCCAGCAGCTTAGCTCTCGGGGGGACCCAGTACTTC.